This T cell receptor beta chain emerged from a study of blood T cell repertoires in COVID-19. Looking at the study overall: Either two negative PCRs, clearance, or symptom resolution qualified Cohort 3 donors as recovered.

Original processing methods: Nucleated cell counts were estimated from reference gene primer amplification. This table comes from immunoSEQ multiplex PCR, and its TCRdb copy is limited to in-frame clones, with some not included. D and trimming come from the DNA, and the V and J calls and clone size come from that table. The sample holds over 110,000 clones, 84% seen once. This clone was seen a single time. CDR3 size: 16 residues. Germline CDR1 and CDR2: MGHDK and SYGVNS. V shed 4 bases and J 5 bases; nucleotides not matched to a gene: 9. The study recruited people aged about 18 to 89 years across around 23 US areas. Participants' reported clinical history set cohort assignment.

The sequenced sample consisted of PBMCs or T cells enriched from blood (not recorded which). This sequence originates from a man aged 50-60 years in a cohort exposed to, infected with or recovered from COVID-19 (not recorded which). J is TRBJ1-1 and V is TRBV25-1; 11 nucleotides agree with TRBD1. The CDR3 sequence is CASSGPPGTGGTEAFF. The CDR3 region has the DNA TGTGCCAGCAGTGGTCCCCCCGGGACAGGGGGAACTGAAGCTTTCTTT.